This TCR beta chain was documented in a study of control samples from healthy donors and cancer patients. Produced via immunoSEQ multiplex PCR; TCRdb's table is partial and in-frame only. Among approximately 100,000 clones listed, roughly 89% were seen once. This clone was detected once. What was sequenced was PBMCs. The TCR was taken from a man aged 55-75 years with lung cancer.

The CDR3 region has the DNA TGTCCACTCAGCGGGGGGGGTATCAATGAGCAGTTCTTC. Amino acids: CPLSGGGINEQFF. The rearrangement joins TRBV12-5 to TRBJ2-1; 10 nucleotides agree with TRBD2. The CDR3 is 13 amino acids. Germline V gene lookup returns CDR1 LGHNT and CDR2 FRNRAP. Variable domain in full (rest from reference TRBV12-5 and TRBJ2-1): DARVTQTPRHKVTEMGQEVTMRCQPILGHNTVFWYRQTMMQGLELLAYFRNRAPLDDSGMPKDRFSAEMPDATLATLKIQPSEPRDSAVYFCPLSGGGINEQFFGPGTRLTVL.